These T cell receptor beta chains were read from a single sample in a study of identical twins. TCRdb reprocessed the 5' RACE reads via MiXCR and lists one record per CDR3 protein. Of approximately 620,000 distinct CDR3 sequences listed, 8.5% to 9.5% are singletons. This sample also belongs to another study, concerning yellow fever vaccine responses in identical twins.

Sequencing used PBMCs. Receptors originate from a woman between 18 and 30 years old in good health. CDR3s include the opening cysteine and the closing phenylalanine or tryptophan. Each record gives: CDR3 DNA, CDR3 protein, D gene, clone size, V gene, J gene. A D gene is named only where the DNA matches it firmly. Clone size is shown for a subset of rows, as once, few, many or a class of expanded clone.

TGCGCCAGCAGCCAGGGGATTACCACTGAAGCTTTCTTT	CASSQGITTEAFF	-	few	TRBV4-3	TRBJ1-1
TGTGCCAGCAGCTCGAACCGGGACGTCGTCCGGGAAAAACTGTTTTTT	CASSSNRDVVREKLFF	-	few	TRBV7-9	TRBJ1-4
TGCAGCGTTGGTGAGTTAACCTACGAGCAGTACTTC	CSVGELTYEQYF	-	-	TRBV29-1	TRBJ2-7
TGTGCCAGCAGCTTAGACGGGAACTACAATGAGCAGTTCTTC	CASSLDGNYNEQFF	-	few	TRBV11-2	TRBJ2-1
TGTGCCAGCAGCGTAGGGCTAGCGGGAGTAATGGTCGAGCAGTTCTTC	CASSVGLAGVMVEQFF	TRBD2	-	TRBV9	TRBJ2-1
TGCAGCGTTGAATTTAGGGGTGGCCGCACAGATACGCAGTATTTT	CSVEFRGGRTDTQYF	-	-	TRBV29-1	TRBJ2-3
TGCAGCGTTGGCGGACAGGGGGCGGTGGATGAGCAGTTCTTC	CSVGGQGAVDEQFF	TRBD1	few	TRBV29-1	TRBJ2-1
TGCAGTGCTAGGGCGGTGAAGCAAGAGACCCAGTACTTC	CSARAVKQETQYF	-	-	TRBV20-1	TRBJ2-5
TGTGCCAGCAGCGTAGTGGGGGAGGTCGGGGAGCTGTTTTTT	CASSVVGEVGELFF	-	-	TRBV9	TRBJ2-2
TGTGCCAGCAGAACCGGGACAGGGGTGTTGGCCTACAATGAGCAGTTCTTC	CASRTGTGVLAYNEQFF	TRBD1	many	TRBV27	TRBJ2-1
TGTGCCAGCAGTTTACGACCCCCTCCTAGCGAGGCAGATACGCAGTATTTT	CASSLRPPPSEADTQYF	-	-	TRBV27	TRBJ2-3
TGTGCCAGCAGCTTAGTAGCGGGGTACGAGCAGTACTTC	CASSLVAGYEQYF	TRBD2	-	TRBV7-9	TRBJ2-7
TGCGCCAGCAGCCAAGCGGGCTCTAGCGGGACCTACGAGCAGTACTTC	CASSQAGSSGTYEQYF	TRBD2	many	TRBV4-1	TRBJ2-7
TGTGCCACCCACGGGACAGCGGGAACAGATACGCAGTATTTT	CATHGTAGTDTQYF	-	many	TRBV15	TRBJ2-3
TGCGCCAGCAGCTTTGACCTAGCGGGGGGGCCGATCGAGCAGTACTTC	CASSFDLAGGPIEQYF	TRBD2	few	TRBV5-1	TRBJ2-7
TGTGCCATCAGTGACCAAGGGGGGCTAGCGGGAGGCCTAGCCAAAAACATTCAGTACTTC	CAISDQGGLAGGLAKNIQYF	TRBD2	few	TRBV10-3	TRBJ2-4
TGCGCCAGCAGCTTGGAGCTAGCGGGATACTCCTACAATGAGCAGTTCTTC	CASSLELAGYSYNEQFF	TRBD2	few	TRBV5-1	TRBJ2-1
TGTGCCATCCGGTCCATTGCTAACACTGAAGCTTTCTTT	CAIRSIANTEAFF	-	many	TRBV10-3	TRBJ1-1
TGCAGTGCTAGAGGGACAGGGGAAAACGAGCAGTACTTC	CSARGTGENEQYF	TRBD1	few	TRBV20-1	TRBJ2-7
TGTGCCAGCAGTTACGGGTGGGACACCTACGAGCAGTACTTC	CASSYGWDTYEQYF	-	few	TRBV6-5	TRBJ2-7
TGCAGTGCTAGGAGAGTGGGGGGGGTCGGGGAGCTGTTTTTT	CSARRVGGVGELFF	TRBD2	few	TRBV20-1	TRBJ2-2
TGCAGCGCTGCCAACCGGGACAGGTATTCCGGGGAGCTGTTTTTT	CSAANRDRYSGELFF	TRBD1	-	TRBV29-1	TRBJ2-2
TGTGCCAGCAGCTTAGATCGACAGGAGCAGTTCTTC	CASSLDRQEQFF	-	few	TRBV7-9	TRBJ2-1
TGTGCCAGCAGCGTAATCGGGGGGGCAGATACGCAGTATTTT	CASSVIGGADTQYF	TRBD2	few	TRBV9	TRBJ2-3
TGTGCCAGCAGATATAGCGGGGGCTACTCCAATGAGCAGTTCTTC	CASRYSGGYSNEQFF	TRBD2	-	TRBV6-5	TRBJ2-1
TGTGCCAGCAGTTACGCCGGGGGGATCAATGAGCAGTTCTTC	CASSYAGGINEQFF	TRBD2	-	TRBV6-2/TRBV6-3	TRBJ2-1
TGCAGCGCATCAGGGGCACTTCCCTACGAGCAGTACTTC	CSASGALPYEQYF	-	-	TRBV29-1	TRBJ2-7
TGTGCCAGCAGTTTGGGTAGCGGGAGTATCTACGAGCAGTACTTC	CASSLGSGSIYEQYF	TRBD2	few	TRBV27	TRBJ2-7
TGCAGCGGGGGGACCCTAGCGGGAGGCAATGAGCAGTTCTTC	CSGGTLAGGNEQFF	TRBD2	-	TRBV29-1	TRBJ2-1
TGTGCCAGCAGTGAGGACAGCGGAGGGCATTCACCCCTCCACTTT	CASSEDSGGHSPLHF	-	few	TRBV25-1	TRBJ1-6
TGTGCCAGCAGTTACACCCAGGGTAGCGGGGGCACAGATACGCAGTATTTT	CASSYTQGSGGTDTQYF	TRBD2	-	TRBV6-5	TRBJ2-3
TGTGCCAGCAGTCCGCACCAGGGGGCCCAAGAGACCCAGTACTTC	CASSPHQGAQETQYF	TRBD1	-	TRBV28	TRBJ2-5
TGCGCCAGCAGCTCGGGGGGACAGAGCTACAATGAGCAGTTCTTC	CASSSGGQSYNEQFF	-	many	TRBV5-1	TRBJ2-1